Listed below are T cell receptor beta chains from one sample, sequenced in a study of cytomegalovirus exposure and HLA in healthy donors. Some clones are missing from TCRdb's copy, which holds only in-frame ones; the method was immunoSEQ multiplex PCR. The data hold approximately 58,000 clones, with about 91% observed a single time. The sample consisted of PBMCs. These receptors originate from a woman aged 25 to 39 in good health and CMV-seronegative. Each CDR3 is given with its conserved first and last residue. D genes are given only for firm matches. The listing skips clone size in some rows; elsewhere it reads once, few, many or a size class.

d_call,clone_size,v_call,j_call,cdr3_nt,cdr3_aa
NA,NA,TRBV7-6,TRBJ2-2,TGTGCCAGCAGCTTAGCGGGGGACGGAGGGGTTGGGGAGCTGTTTTTT,CASSLAGDGGVGELFF
NA,NA,TRBV27,TRBJ1-5,TGTGCCAGCAGTTTTAGCGAAAATCAGCCCCAGCATTTT,CASSFSENQPQHF
TRBD1,NA,TRBV5-6,TRBJ1-5,TGTGCCAGCAGCCCGGGGGACAGACGCAATCAGCCCCAGCATTTT,CASSPGDRRNQPQHF
TRBD1,NA,TRBV19,TRBJ2-5,TGTGCCAGTAGTATGGACAGGGAAGAGACCCAGTACTTC,CASSMDREETQYF
NA,NA,TRBV5-5,TRBJ1-2,TGTGCCAGCATCACACTCCCGGGGGGAAGAGACTATGGCTACACCTTC,CASITLPGGRDYGYTF
TRBD2,NA,TRBV5-1,TRBJ2-5,TGCGCCAGCAGCAGGGAGGGACTAGCGGGAGTAGGAGAGACCCAGTACTTC,CASSREGLAGVGETQYF
NA,NA,TRBV25-1,TRBJ2-5,TGTGCCAGCAGCCCTCCCGGGTCCGGGGGTCAAGAGACCCAGTACTTC,CASSPPGSGGQETQYF
TRBD2,once,TRBV9,TRBJ2-1,TGTGCCAGCAGCGTAGTAGGACTAGCCTATAATGAGCAGTTCTTC,CASSVVGLAYNEQFF
NA,NA,TRBV19,TRBJ1-5,TGTGCCAGTAGTGTACAGGGAAGCAATCAGCCCCAGCATTTT,CASSVQGSNQPQHF
NA,NA,TRBV6-5,TRBJ2-7,TGTGCCAGCAGTTCCGGGCGGGGAGGAAACTACGAGCAGTACTTC,CASSSGRGGNYEQYF
NA,NA,TRBV6-6,TRBJ2-5,TGTGCCAGCAGCCCTAGGGGGGGAGAGGGAGAGACCCAGTACTTC,CASSPRGGEGETQYF
TRBD2,once,TRBV30,TRBJ2-4,TGTGCCTGGAGTGGGACTAGCGGGAGAGGGGAGGCCAAAAACATTCAGTACTTC,CAWSGTSGRGEAKNIQYF
TRBD2,NA,TRBV9,TRBJ2-1,TGTGCCAGCAGCGATAGCGGGAGGGCAGATGAGCAGTTCTTC,CASSDSGRADEQFF
TRBD1,NA,TRBV10-3,TRBJ2-7,TGTGCCATTTCCCCGGGACAGGTCTACGAGCAGTACTTC,CAISPGQVYEQYF
TRBD2,once,TRBV30,TRBJ2-3,TGTGCCTGGAGTACTAGCGGGAGTTCACATACGCAGTATTTT,CAWSTSGSSHTQYF
NA,NA,TRBV5-6,TRBJ2-5,TGTGCCAGCAGCTTGCTACAGGGAGAGGAGGCCCAGTACTTC,CASSLLQGEEAQYF
NA,NA,TRBV7-9,TRBJ1-1,TGTGCCAGCAGCTTAGCGACACGATCTGAAGCTTTCTTT,CASSLATRSEAFF
NA,NA,TRBV9,TRBJ1-1,TGTGCCAGCAGCGCCTCTATGAACACTGAAGCTTTCTTT,CASSASMNTEAFF
NA,NA,TRBV7-9,TRBJ2-1,TGTGCCAGCAGCGCCGTCGCAGGAGAGCAGTTCTTC,CASSAVAGEQFF
NA,once,TRBV19,TRBJ1-2,TGTGCCAGTAGTATTTACTCAAGGGGCGTTCTCGGTGGCTACACCTTC,CASSIYSRGVLGGYTF
TRBD2,NA,TRBV5-1,TRBJ2-5,TGCGCCAGCAGCTTACGGCTAGCGGGAGAAGAGACCCAGTACTTC,CASSLRLAGEETQYF
TRBD1,NA,TRBV7-9,TRBJ2-3,TGTGCCAGCAGCCTGGACAGGAGCACAGATACGCAGTATTTT,CASSLDRSTDTQYF
NA,medium-sized,TRBV29-1,TRBJ2-3,TGCAGCGTTGAAGATCAGTCGGGGACAGATACGCAGTATTTT,CSVEDQSGTDTQYF
NA,NA,TRBV6-5,TRBJ1-1,TGTGCCAGCAGTTACAGGGGGGGAGTCACTGAAGCTTTCTTT,CASSYRGGVTEAFF
TRBD1,NA,TRBV12-5,TRBJ2-1,TGTGCTAGTGGTGCCGGGACAGGGTACGACAATGAGCAGTTCTTC,CASGAGTGYDNEQFF
NA,NA,TRBV2,TRBJ2-5,TGTGCCAGCAGTGCGGAAGAGACCCAGTACTTC,CASSAEETQYF
NA,NA,TRBV11-2,TRBJ1-2,TGTGCCAGCAGCCCCAAAGGGACACACTATGGCTACACCTTC,CASSPKGTHYGYTF